This entry concerns a single TCR beta chain. The sample belongs to a study of cytomegalovirus exposure and HLA in healthy donors. 60 Vbeta and 13 Jbeta primers were used in PCR. The repertoire was sequenced with immunoSEQ multiplex PCR; TCRdb's copy has only in-frame clones and lacks some. The sample has more than 100,000 clones, about three quarters seen once. The germline gives CDR1 MNHEY, CDR2 SVGAGI. CDR3 length: 12 amino acids. V lost 8 bases and J lost 7, with 14 bases in between. What was sequenced was PBMCs. The rearrangement links TRBV6-5 to TRBJ1-1; D unclear. The source is a man aged 50-60 years in good health and CMV-seropositive. The CDR3 nucleotides read TGTGCCAGCCTAGCTAGGACGGATGAAGCTTTCTTT. Its protein product is CASLARTDEAFF.